Listed below are T cell receptor beta chains from one sample, sequenced in a study of blood T cell repertoires in COVID-19. This table comes from immunoSEQ multiplex PCR, and its TCRdb copy is limited to in-frame clones, with some not included. Counted here are roughly 160,000 clones, roughly 80% occurring once; the ten biggest clones make up 6.5% to 9.5%. The sequencing sample was made of peripheral blood. The receptor set was obtained from a woman older than 75 with COVID-19, enrolled during active disease. The CDR3 runs from the conserved cysteine through the conserved F or W. The order of the fields is V gene, CDR3 protein.

v_call: TRBV5-1
cdr3_aa: CASSPGTGNQPQHF

v_call: TRBV19
cdr3_aa: CASSTPQGTGELFF

v_call: TRBV9
cdr3_aa: CASSVSSEYTGELFF

v_call: TRBV5-1
cdr3_aa: CASSLSSSGTEAFF

v_call: TRBV6-5
cdr3_aa: CASSRGPSPLHF

v_call: TRBV5-6
cdr3_aa: CASSLGRSSGNTIYF

v_call: TRBV5-4
cdr3_aa: CASSLRESYNEQFF

v_call: TRBV19
cdr3_aa: CASSLAGGRSYNEQFF

v_call: TRBV14
cdr3_aa: CASSQALKGTDTQYF

v_call: TRBV18
cdr3_aa: CASSPPSPREPTNEKLFF

v_call: TRBV20-1
cdr3_aa: CSASSPTSIDNEQFF

v_call: TRBV3-1/TRBV3-2
cdr3_aa: CASSQGSGGYGYTF

v_call: TRBV6-5
cdr3_aa: CASSYSGTSGEETQYF

v_call: TRBV4-2
cdr3_aa: CASSPRALSGRTEAFF

v_call: TRBV6-5
cdr3_aa: CASTRLADTQYF

v_call: TRBV9
cdr3_aa: CASSVAGLFNQPQHF

v_call: TRBV7-6
cdr3_aa: CASSPGGRGSNQPQHF

v_call: TRBV14
cdr3_aa: CASSQVRGSAPEAFF

v_call: TRBV27
cdr3_aa: CASSPLAGGLYNEQFF

v_call: TRBV7-8
cdr3_aa: CASSLGTGSSEQYF

v_call: TRBV11-3
cdr3_aa: CASSSQGAGGGYTF

v_call: TRBV27
cdr3_aa: CASTPSGGNIQYF

v_call: TRBV2
cdr3_aa: CASSSGTSGRSYEQYF

v_call: TRBV27
cdr3_aa: CASSSDRVSNQPQHF

v_call: TRBV2
cdr3_aa: CASSAQGAANTGELFF

v_call: TRBV11-2
cdr3_aa: CASSLDRPEKLFF

v_call: TRBV14
cdr3_aa: CASSQDRVNYGYTF

v_call: TRBV19
cdr3_aa: CASSWTDSNQPQHF

v_call: TRBV5-1
cdr3_aa: CASSSGTGGLWAFF

v_call: TRBV7-3
cdr3_aa: CASSLGGGRDTQYF

v_call: TRBV3-1/TRBV3-2
cdr3_aa: CASSWTSGGNTGELFF

v_call: TRBV7-3
cdr3_aa: CASSPSGAGGSSF

v_call: TRBV6-1
cdr3_aa: CASSEAHLPPTDTQYF

v_call: TRBV9
cdr3_aa: CASSPDTGAGNTIYF

v_call: TRBV18
cdr3_aa: CASSPGDSLGYTF

v_call: TRBV13
cdr3_aa: CASSFGTTGKKSPLHF

v_call: TRBV7-4
cdr3_aa: CASSPTRSNEKLFF

v_call: TRBV2
cdr3_aa: CASSETGVEKLFF

v_call: TRBV5-4
cdr3_aa: CASSQTGSNEKLFF

v_call: TRBV7-2
cdr3_aa: CASSLVQPSSGNTIYF

v_call: TRBV19
cdr3_aa: CASSLAGVKGDTQYF

v_call: TRBV5-1
cdr3_aa: CASRTGVSPNYGYTF

v_call: TRBV2
cdr3_aa: CASSVLARGGELFF

v_call: TRBV10-3
cdr3_aa: CAISEGGTTYNEQFF

v_call: TRBV6-5
cdr3_aa: CASSTQGPGNTIYF

v_call: TRBV7-8
cdr3_aa: CASSTRTGAKLFF

v_call: TRBV19
cdr3_aa: CAAGGGRYTEAFF

v_call: TRBV19
cdr3_aa: CASSTRGSGNQPQHF

v_call: TRBV15
cdr3_aa: CATSRPGGGNEQFF

v_call: TRBV7-2
cdr3_aa: CASSPGTGWSEQYF

v_call: TRBV9
cdr3_aa: CASSVGGSYEQYF

v_call: TRBV5-4
cdr3_aa: CASSTPSTGTYEQYF

v_call: TRBV6-6
cdr3_aa: CASSSSLGQGFNEQYF

v_call: TRBV6-5
cdr3_aa: CASIGNRDTGELFF

v_call: TRBV11-2
cdr3_aa: CASSPPGQGSNYGYTF

v_call: TRBV6-5
cdr3_aa: CASRRQSNSPLHF

v_call: TRBV7-3
cdr3_aa: CASRRRQEEDQPAREKLFF

v_call: TRBV7-2
cdr3_aa: CASTHDASRQPQHF

v_call: TRBV3-1/TRBV3-2
cdr3_aa: CASSPGQGNSPLHF